The 17 T cell receptor beta chains below were found in one sample sequenced in a study of T cells in Graves' hyperthyroidism and ophthalmopathy. Amplified TCR beta CDR3 regions derived from RNA transcripts. RT-PCR in the first round (using the HTBI primer set) targeted the TCR CDR3. TCRdb analysed the multiplex PCR reads with MiXCR anew, one entry per CDR3 protein. The sample has nearly 600,000 distinct CDR3 sequences, 12% to 15% seen once; the top ten hold roughly 7.1%. The sequenced sample consisted of blood. The receptors shown here come from a woman under 30 with Graves' ophthalmopathy.

This clonotype occurred many times. The J gene is TRBJ1-1, the V gene TRBV6-2 or TRBV6-3; D remains unclear. Germline loops: CDR1 MNHEY, CDR2 SVGEGT. Trimming removed 2 bases at V and 0 bases at J, with 10 bases between. CDR3 length equals 15 residues. The CDR3 DNA is TGTGCCAGCAGTTACGGGGAACGCATGAACACTGAAGCTTTCTTT. It encodes CASSYGERMNTEAFF.

This clonotype was recorded many times. The chain recombines TRBV10-3 with TRBJ1-1; no reliable D call. Per germline, CDR1 ENHRY and CDR2 SYGVKD. With 0 bases removed from V and 7 bases from J, the gap between germline ends came to 12 bases. The CDR3 contains 14 residues. In nucleotides, the CDR3 is TGTGCCATCAGTGAGTCGAAACCGGAGGGTGAAGCTTTCTTT. Its translation: CAISESKPEGEAFF.

V is TRBV4-3 and J is TRBJ2-1; the match to TRBD2 covers 11 bases. Losses at the gene ends were 0 bases for V and 9 bases for J; bases not matched to a gene: 7. Germline V lookup: CDR1 LGHNA, CDR2 YSLEER. The CDR3 covers 16 residues. CDR3 sequence reads: CASSQDVAGGPREQFF. The CDR3 DNA follows: TGCGCCAGCAGCCAAGACGTAGCGGGAGGGCCACGTGAGCAGTTCTTC.

This clonotype was counted at least ten times. The chain links TRBV28 to TRBJ1-2, with D maybe TRBD1 (6 bases). The germline V and J ends were trimmed by 3 bases and 4 bases, with 15 bases remaining between them. The V gene's germline CDR1 is MDHEN and CDR2 SYDVKM. The CDR3 runs to 15 residues. Here the CDR3 reads CASSLGQGPFYGYTF. CDR3 coding DNA: TGTGCCAGCAGTTTGGGGCAGGGGCCTTTCTATGGCTACACCTTC.

V and J are TRBV27 and TRBJ2-3, with a possible D match to TRBD2 (5 bases). The CDR3 length is 14 residues. The V gene lost 6 bases and the J gene lost 8 bases, with 18 bases spanning the gap. The germline V gene encodes CDR1 MNHEY and CDR2 SMNVEV (reference sequence). CDR3 nucleotides: TGTGCCAGCAGCCCACTAGTAACGACGGGTACGCAGTATTTT. Amino acid sequence: CASSPLVTTGTQYF.

The sample holds a few counts of this clonotype. Here the CDR3 DNA reads TGCAGTGCTAGAGATCTCCAGGGATGGGCCCAGCCCCAGCATTTT. It codes for CSARDLQGWAQPQHF. The chain uses TRBV20-1 and TRBJ1-5, with D tentatively TRBD1 (5 bases). This CDR3 comprises 15 residues. Deletions cut 0 bases from V and 7 bases from J, with 16 bases between. From germline, CDR1 is DFQATT and CDR2 SNEGSKA (reference sequence).

The chain joins TRBV27 to TRBJ2-1; 7 positions agree with TRBD2. V lost 6 bases to trimming and J lost 7 bases; unmatched junction nucleotides: 6. The germline V gene encodes CDR1 MNHEY and CDR2 SMNVEV (reference sequence). The CDR3 is 13 amino acids. Written as DNA, the CDR3 is TGTGCCAGCAGCTCCAGCGGGAAGAATGAGCAGTTCTTC. Its translation is CASSSSGKNEQFF.

Concerning this clonotype itself: A much larger clone is a single base away; this may be a read error. The missing conserved phenylalanine or tryptophan at the end of this CDR3 makes a read error likely. The chain is built from TRBV6-4 and TRBJ2-2; 15 bases map to TRBD2. Germline V gene data show CDR1 as MRHNA and CDR2 as SNTAGT. The CDR3 sequence is 19 residues long. The CDR3 sequence is CASSYSGTSGRFSPGELFL. The CDR3 DNA sequence: TGTGCCAGCAGTTACTCGGGGACTAGCGGGAGGTTTTCGCCCGGGGAGCTGTTTCTT.

This clonotype was detected once. The conserved phenylalanine or tryptophan normally closing the CDR3 is absent here, so this likely arose from a read error. The genes are TRBV7-3 and TRBJ2-3; 16 bases align to TRBD2. From germline, CDR1 is SGHTA and CDR2 FQGTGA. Losses at the gene ends were 1 base for V and 5 bases for J; bases not matched to a gene: 3. The CDR3 runs 17 residues. This chain's CDR3 is CASSLMGLAGGRDTQYS. CDR3 nucleotides: TGTGCCAGCAGCTTAATGGGACTAGCGGGAGGGAGAGATACGCAGTATTCT.

This clonotype was detected many times. The rearrangement joins TRBV7-3 to TRBJ2-5; D remains ambiguous. Between the trimmed V and J ends, which lost 1 base and 2 bases, there was a span of 11 bases. The germline V gene encodes CDR1 SGHTA and CDR2 FQGTGA. The CDR3 extends over 15 amino acids. CDR3 region: CASSLSSNPQETQYF. CDR3 DNA: TGTGCCAGCAGCTTAAGTTCTAACCCTCAAGAGACCCAGTACTTC.

This chain uses TRBV29-1 with TRBJ1-1; possibly TRBD1 for D (6 bases). CDR3 size: 13 residues. From germline, CDR1 is SQVTM and CDR2 ANQGSEA. The V end lost 1 base, the J end lost 1 base, and 7 bases lay between the germline ends. Here the CDR3 reads CSVEGGQNTEAFF. The DNA of the CDR3 is TGCAGCGTTGAAGGGGGACAGAACACTGAAGCTTTCTTT.

This clonotype was observed at least ten times. The CDR3 bases are TGCAGTGCTAGAGATAGGCTAGCGCTTCACCGGGAGACCCAGTACTTC. Translating gives CSARDRLALHRETQYF. The rearrangement uses TRBV20-1 and TRBJ2-5; D is possibly TRBD2 (6 bases). Germline V lookup: CDR1 DFQATT, CDR2 SNEGSKA (reference sequence). V lost 0 bases and J 5 bases, leaving 19 bases between the germline ends. CDR3 length: 16 residues.

V and J are TRBV5-1 and TRBJ1-3, with 7 nucleotides matching TRBD1. The junction had 2 bases not matched to a gene; V was cut back by 3 bases and J by 2 bases. The CDR3 has 14 amino acids. In germline, CDR1 is SGHRS, CDR2 YFSETQ. The chain's CDR3 is CASSSGTAGNTIYF. As DNA, the CDR3 is TGCGCCAGCAGCTCCGGGACAGCTGGAAACACCATATATTTT.

This clonotype was seen at least ten times. This chain joins TRBV29-1 and TRBJ1-5; D is perhaps TRBD1 (5 bases). The CDR3 spans 13 residues. Trimming removed 5 bases from V and 7 bases from J, with 15 bases in between. Germline loops: CDR1 SQVTM, CDR2 ANQGSEA. The chain's CDR3 is CSVRDFEGQPQHF. In DNA, the CDR3 is TGCAGCGTTCGGGACTTCGAGGGCCAGCCCCAGCATTTT.

In its sample, this clonotype was seen many times. This CDR3 reads CASRPPRAISSYEQYF. CDR3 DNA sequence: TGTGCCAGCAGGCCCCCCCGGGCGATTAGCTCCTACGAGCAGTACTTC. The rearrangement joins TRBV28 to TRBJ2-7, with no clear D. Trimming left V 6 bases short and J 0 bases short, with 18 bases between. CDR3 size: 16 residues. Per the germline V gene, CDR1 is MDHEN and CDR2 is SYDVKM.

This chain joins TRBV4-1 and TRBJ2-6; 9 bases line up with TRBD1. The CDR3 extends over 15 amino acids. CDR1 is MGHRA, CDR2 YSYEKL, per germline. The V and J ends lost 5 bases and 4 bases, in that order; junction bases with no gene match: 3. The CDR3 here is CASSLTGGGANVLTF. The CDR3 nucleotides are TGCGCCAGCAGCTTGACAGGGGGGGGGGCCAACGTCCTGACTTTC.

The V gene is TRBV11-3, the J gene TRBJ1-2; D unclear. Germline V gene sequence: CDR1 SGHNT, CDR2 YENEEA. The CDR3 consists of 12 residues. Trimming removed 3 bases from V and 6 bases from J, with 8 bases in between. CDR3: CASSFHTDGYTF. The CDR3 DNA follows: TGTGCCAGCAGCTTCCACACGGATGGCTACACCTTC.